This T cell receptor beta chain was profiled in a study of tumor-infiltrating lymphocytes in primary liver carcinoma. Across the study: The study reported T1-T3 N0M0 tumors spanning 4.2 to 10 cm. The study, taken as a whole, reports: Tumors reached a significantly greater top-250-clone fraction than blood did (p = 0.039).

Comment on this clonotype: The target antigen is unknown.

Germline V gene lookup returns CDR1 WSHSY and CDR2 SAAADI. The CDR3 loop spans 15 amino acids. V was cut by 10 bases and J by 6 bases, with 23 bases left in between. From about 20-30 mg of unsorted bulk tissue, DNA and RNA were co-extracted together. Chronic HBV infection affected patients, none of whom had received treatment. From about 530 ng total RNA, TCR beta cDNA was generated with a primer in the constant region. Researchers made the TCR beta libraries by running three nested multiplex PCR rounds with slightly modified ARM-PCR. A C-beta reverse primer was combined with TRBV1-TRBV30 forward primers in the first two PCR rounds, and each round had about 10 cycles. From the multiplex PCR reads, TCRdb called clonotypes with MiXCR, one entry per CDR3 protein. Of just under 95,000 distinct CDR3 sequences listed, about 70% are singletons.

The sequence was obtained from a man aged 35 to 55 with primary liver carcinoma and hepatitis B virus infection. V gene TRBV10-2 combines with J gene TRBJ2-3, with a tentative D call TRBD2 (5 bases). Sequencing input: tumor-adjacent normal liver tissue. This CDR3 is CATSSGLPLADTQYF. CDR3 DNA: TGCGCCACTTCATCTGGACTTCCGTTGGCTGATACGCAGTATTTT.